Detailed here is one T cell receptor (beta chain). Antigen: not known. This entry is derived from a study of Ad26.COV2.S vaccination and SARS-CoV-2 variants. Study-wide results and limits: Total T cell responses, in the TCR breadth and depth analyses, may have been underestimated.

The V gene lost 7 bases and the J gene lost 0 bases, with 14 bases spanning the gap. Germline values: CDR1 SGHRS, CDR2 YFSETQ. The CDR3 sequence is 14 residues long. Indicated treatment: some 20 received Ad26.COV2.S at low or high dose, single or two shots; about 5 received placebo; per-sample allocation not given. Samples came from day 63 after the first vaccine or placebo injection. The assay was immunoSEQ multiplex PCR, and TCRdb's table has in-frame clones only and misses some. This table holds roughly 700,000 clones, roughly 90% found once. The TCR comes from a person aged 18-65 years who received the Ad26.COV2.S COVID-19 vaccine or a placebo. The genes are TRBV5-1 and TRBJ2-7; D uncertain. The material was peripheral blood, obtained in a trial of Ad26.COV2.S vaccine versus placebo. The CDR3 protein is CASSFLGYSYEQYF. CDR3 coding DNA: TGCGCCAGCTCCTTTCTAGGGTACTCCTACGAGCAGTACTTC.